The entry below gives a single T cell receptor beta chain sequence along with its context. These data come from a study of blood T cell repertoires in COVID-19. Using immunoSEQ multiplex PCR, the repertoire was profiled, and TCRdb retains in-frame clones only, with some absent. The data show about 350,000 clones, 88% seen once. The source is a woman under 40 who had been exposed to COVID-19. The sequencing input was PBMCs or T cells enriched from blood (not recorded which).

The CDR3 is CAISGQGISYNSPLHF. For the CDR3, the DNA is TGTGCCATCAGTGGACAGGGTATATCCTATAATTCACCCCTCCACTTT. V usage is TRBV10-3 and J usage is TRBJ1-6; 7 positions match TRBD1. CDR1 and CDR2 from the germline V gene are ENHRY and SYGVKD. Trimming took 4 bases from V and 1 from J; bases not matched to a gene: 4. This CDR3 has 16 residues.